Following are 9 T cell receptor beta chains from one sample sequenced in a study of identifying expanded T cells in peripheral blood. Clones were read by immunoSEQ multiplex PCR, and TCRdb kept only the in-frame ones, dropping some. The table shows about 80,000 clones, with around 83% occurring only once. The sample comprised blood. These receptors were collected from a person aged 18 to 70 in good health.

The chain couples TRBV14 to TRBJ1-6; no clear D. The germline gives CDR1 SGHDN, CDR2 FVKESK. This CDR3 region has 13 residues. Trimming took 0 bases from V and 10 from J, leaving 7 bases between them. For the CDR3, the DNA is TGTGCCAGCAGCCAAGACCTACGATCACCCCTCCACTTT. As protein: CASSQDLRSPLHF. The full variable domain, completed using reference TRBV14 and TRBJ1-6, is EAGVTQFPSHSVIEKGQTVTLRCDPISGHDNLYWYRRVMGKEIKFLLHFVKESKQDESGMPNNRFLAERTGGTYSTLKVQPAELEDSGVYFCASSQDLRSPLHFGNGTRLTVT.

CDR3 loop: CASSLRGQPNTEAFF. CDR3 in DNA: TGCGCCAGCAGCTTAAGGGGGCAGCCGAACACTGAAGCTTTCTTT. The chain combines TRBV5-1 with TRBJ1-1, with 7 nucleotides matching TRBD1. Germline assignment: CDR1 SGHRS and CDR2 YFSETQ. With 2 bases clipped from V and 1 base from J, the junction kept 5 bases outside the gene matches. The CDR3 covers 15 residues.

In its sample, this clone was seen once. The chain employs TRBV4-3 and TRBJ2-7; D is perhaps TRBD2 (5 bases). The CDR3 length is 15 residues. In germline, CDR1 is LGHNA, CDR2 YSLEER. Trimming cost V 1 base and J 6 bases, with 16 bases left between them. The CDR3, as DNA: TGCGCCAGCAGCCAAGCTGGTAGCGAGAGGCCCGAGCAGTACTTC. Its translation is CASSQAGSERPEQYF.

Concerning this clone itself: A much larger clonotype is one base distant, so this may be a read error. The CDR3 nucleotides read TGTGCCAGCAGCTTTTTCTCAGGAGGCCGAGGGGATAAAAAACTGTTTTTT. This sequence encodes CASSFFSGGRGDKKLFF. The V call is TRBV7-2, the J call TRBJ1-4; D may be TRBD1 (5 bases). The CDR3 contains 17 residues. V lost 3 bases, J lost 9 bases, and 23 bases lay in between. Germline CDR1 is SGHTA and CDR2 is FQGNSA.

The chain is built from TRBV25-1 and TRBJ1-2; 12 bases are shared with TRBD1. Germline assignment: CDR1 MGHDK and CDR2 SYGVNS. CDR3 length equals 14 residues. V was pared by 10 bases and J by 7 bases, with 10 bases of the junction left unmatched. CDR3 coding DNA: TGTGCCACCTCCGGGACAGGGGGCGCGAGTGGCTACACCTTC. Protein: CATSGTGGASGYTF.

The chain joins TRBV9 to TRBJ2-2, with D possibly TRBD2 on 5 matching bases. The CDR3 spans 17 residues. With 2 bases removed from V and 3 bases from J, the gap between germline ends came to 17 bases. The germline V gene encodes CDR1 SGDLS and CDR2 YYNGEE. CDR3 protein: CASSVPSRGSHTGELFF. In DNA, the CDR3 is TGTGCCAGCAGCGTCCCCTCTCGGGGAAGTCACACCGGGGAGCTGTTTTTT.

This chain connects TRBV10-3 to TRBJ2-5; possible D gene TRBD2, 6 bases. This CDR3 is 14 amino acids long. Trimming cost V 4 bases and J 2 bases, with 11 bases left between them. The germline CDR1 and CDR2 sequences are ENHRY and SYGVKD. DNA of the CDR3: TGTGCCATCAGTGTGTGGGGGGAACAAGAGACCCAGTACTTC. This gives the protein CAISVWGEQETQYF.

This chain uses TRBV28 with TRBJ2-2, with D perhaps matching TRBD1 or TRBD2 (5 bases each). Trimming left V 9 bases short and J 4 bases short, with 18 bases between. The CDR3 has 15 amino acids. Germline V gives CDR1 MDHEN, CDR2 SYDVKM. The CDR3 is CASRLSGTSTGELFF. CDR3 nucleotide sequence: TGTGCCAGTAGACTGTCAGGGACCTCCACCGGGGAGCTGTTTTTT.

The chain employs TRBV11-3 and TRBJ2-2; 11 bases are shared with TRBD2. In germline, CDR1 is SGHNT, CDR2 YENEEA. The ends lost 5 bases at V and 7 bases at J; junction bases unmatched: 12. This CDR3 has 17 amino acids. CDR3 in DNA: TGTGCCAGCAGCCCCGGCGATCTAGCGGGAGGCCGCGGGGAGCTGTTTTTT. Protein: CASSPGDLAGGRGELFF. Complete variable domain (other parts from reference TRBV11-3 and TRBJ2-2): EAGVVQSPRYKIIEKKQPVAFWCNPISGHNTLYWYLQNLGQGPELLIRYENEEAVDDSQLPKDRFSAERLKGVDSTLKIQPAELGDSAVYLCASSPGDLAGGRGELFFGEGSRLTVL.